These 18 T cell receptor beta chains share one sample of origin, sequenced in a study of CD8+ T cells in alopecia areata. RNA was isolated and reverse transcribed to cDNA, the sequencing template. Sequenced by immunoSEQ multiplex PCR; TCRdb stores in-frame clones only, minus some. The sample has around 100,000 clones; roughly 41% are singletons. The material sequenced was CD4+ T cells sorted from blood. These receptors were obtained from a human donor with alopecia areata.

The J gene is TRBJ2-5, the V gene TRBV7-9; 9 bases are a match to TRBD2. Germline CDR1 SEHNR, CDR2 FQNEAQ (reference sequence). The CDR3 spans 17 residues. J gave up 2 bases and V 3 bases, and 10 bases lay outside the gene matches. The CDR3 here is CASSFPGQAGGQETQYF. The CDR3 region has the DNA TGTGCCAGCAGCTTTCCTGGGCAGGCGGGGGGGCAAGAGACCCAGTACTTC.

The J gene is TRBJ2-3, the V gene TRBV4-1, with D uncertain. Germline V lookup: CDR1 MGHRA, CDR2 YSYEKL. This CDR3 is 16 amino acids long. Trimming left V 6 bases short and J 6 bases short, with 22 bases between. This CDR3 is CASRLDGPTPSDTQYF. The CDR3 DNA reads as TGCGCCAGCAGGCTAGATGGACCTACGCCCTCGGATACGCAGTATTTT.

There are a few counts of this clone. The chain combines TRBV18 with TRBJ2-1; D ambiguous. Trimming stripped 6 bases from V and 6 bases from J, with 12 bases between. There are 13 residues in the CDR3. The germline gives CDR1 KGHSH, CDR2 LQKENI. This chain's CDR3 is CASSPPSSNEQFF. CDR3 coding DNA: TGTGCCAGCTCCCCCCCAAGCTCCAATGAGCAGTTCTTC.

This clone was detected a few times. The V and J genes are TRBV29-1 and TRBJ1-1; TRBD1 might be the D (6 bases). Germline loops: CDR1 SQVTM, CDR2 ANQGSEA. The CDR3 contains 14 residues. V lost 8 bases, J lost 1 base, and 17 bases lay in between. The CDR3 DNA reads as TGCAGCACACGGCAGGGGACAACGAACACTGAAGCTTTCTTT. Translated: CSTRQGTTNTEAFF. Looking up the rest from reference TRBV29-1 and TRBJ1-1 gives the full variable domain: SAVISQKPSRDICQRGTSLTIQCQVDSQVTMMFWYRQQPGQSLTLIATANQGSEATYESGFVIDKFPISRPNLTFSTLTVSNMSPEDSSIYLCSTRQGTTNTEAFFGQGTRLTVV.

V is TRBV6-5 and J is TRBJ2-7, with TRBD2 identical over 8 bases. The germline V gene has CDR1 MNHEY and CDR2 SVGAGI. J lost 2 bases, V lost 5 bases, and 8 bases had no gene match. The CDR3 is made up of 15 amino acids. The CDR3 loop reads CASSKPGLGPYEQYF. Here the CDR3 DNA reads TGTGCCAGCAGTAAACCGGGACTAGGACCCTACGAGCAGTACTTC.

The V gene is TRBV29-1, the J gene TRBJ1-3; D gene uncertain. This CDR3 region has 11 residues. Deletions cut 7 bases from V and 4 bases from J, with 8 bases between. Germline CDR1 SQVTM, CDR2 ANQGSEA. The CDR3 spells CSAHRGNTIYF. CDR3 bases: TGCAGCGCCCACCGAGGAAACACCATATATTTT.

This chain joins TRBV30 and TRBJ2-3, with 10 nucleotides matching TRBD2. Trimming at V came to 0 bases and at J to 1 base, leaving 7 bases not matched to a gene. The CDR3 covers 17 residues. Germline CDR1 is GTSNPN and CDR2 is SVGIG (reference sequence). The CDR3 protein is CAWSVKREGRGTDTQYF. The CDR3 coding sequence is TGTGCCTGGAGTGTGAAGCGGGAGGGCCGGGGCACAGATACGCAGTATTTT.

The CDR3 here is CAWRTGRSPLHF. The CDR3 nucleotides are TGTGCCTGGAGAACAGGGAGGTCACCCCTCCACTTT. This chain joins TRBV30 and TRBJ1-6, with a weak D call TRBD1 (6 bases). Trimming left V 3 bases short and J 10 bases short, with 10 bases between. Germline V gene data show CDR1 as GTSNPN and CDR2 as SVGIG (reference sequence). The CDR3 has 12 residues.

The chain couples TRBV5-1 to TRBJ2-7; D might be TRBD2 (6 bases). This CDR3 contains 15 residues. Trimming took 4 bases from V and 7 from J, leaving 21 bases between them. CDR1 and CDR2 from the germline V gene are SGHRS and YFSETQ. CDR3 in amino acids: CASSLVGRGFREQYF. CDR3 DNA sequence: TGCGCCAGCAGCCTGGTCGGACGGGGGTTTAGAGAGCAGTACTTC.

This clone appeared a few times. The rearrangement uses TRBV30 and TRBJ2-1; maybe TRBD1 (5 bases). The CDR3 extends over 14 amino acids. V was trimmed by 8 bases and J by 4 bases, leaving 18 bases between them. Germline-derived CDR1 and CDR2 are GTSNPN and SVGIG (reference sequence). Here the CDR3 DNA reads TGTGCCCAACTCGCACAGGATTATTACAATGAGCAGTTCTTC. Translation: CAQLAQDYYNEQFF.

In its sample, this clone was seen a few times. This chain uses TRBV28 with TRBJ1-5; TRBD1 is a possible D gene (6 bases). The CDR3 consists of 14 residues. CDR1 is MDHEN, CDR2 SYDVKM, per germline. V was pared by 2 bases and J by 9 bases, with 14 bases between. The CDR3 loop reads CASSLATGQGPQHF. DNA of the CDR3: TGTGCCAGCAGTTTAGCTACAGGGCAGGGGCCCCAGCATTTT.

The rearrangement uses TRBV29-1 and TRBJ2-7, with unresolved D. The germline CDR1 and CDR2 sequences are SQVTM and ANQGSEA. This CDR3 has 13 amino acids. V was shortened by 5 bases and J by 1 base, with 12 bases between the two germline ends. The CDR3 loop is CSVLPARSYEQYF. As DNA, the CDR3 is TGCAGCGTTCTCCCCGCCAGGTCCTACGAGCAGTACTTC.

The chain uses TRBV6-5 and TRBJ2-5; D unresolved. V shed 0 bases and J shed 5 bases, with 10 bases lying between them. The CDR3 loop spans 14 amino acids. The germline V gene encodes CDR1 MNHEY and CDR2 SVGAGI. CDR3 sequence reads: CASSYSWGTETQYF. In DNA form, the CDR3 reads TGTGCCAGCAGTTACTCCTGGGGAACGGAGACCCAGTACTTC.

This clone was counted once. V and J are TRBV5-6 and TRBJ2-5; a weak D match, TRBD2 (6 bases). V dropped 2 bases and J dropped 2 bases, with 7 bases sitting between them. The germline CDR1 and CDR2 sequences are SGHDT and YYEEEE. There are 13 residues in the CDR3. The CDR3 nucleotides are TGTGCCAGCAGCTTTGCGGGACAAGAGACCCAGTACTTC. Amino acid sequence: CASSFAGQETQYF.

The chain is built from TRBV6-1 and TRBJ2-3; 13 bases fit TRBD2. V was clipped by 7 bases and J by 1 base; unmatched bases: 2. From germline, CDR1 is MNHNS and CDR2 SASEGT. The length of the CDR3 is 15 residues. The DNA of the CDR3 is TGTGCCAGCACCGGACTAGCGGGAGGCACAGATACGCAGTATTTT. Translating it yields CASTGLAGGTDTQYF.

The V gene is TRBV30, the J gene TRBJ2-7, with D perhaps assigned TRBD1 or TRBD2 (5 bases each). The CDR3 runs to 14 residues. Deletions cut 4 bases from V and 1 base from J, with 14 bases between. Germline CDR1 is GTSNPN and CDR2 is SVGIG (reference sequence). This CDR3 is CAWNPRDLSYEQYF. CDR3 sequence (DNA): TGTGCCTGGAACCCCCGGGACCTATCCTACGAGCAGTACTTC.

This rearrangement joins TRBV2 to TRBJ2-5, with no clear D. The CDR3 totals 12 residues. CDR1 and CDR2 (germline): SNHLY, FYNNEI. Deletions cut 1 base from V and 5 bases from J, with 5 bases between. For the CDR3, the DNA is TGTGCCAGCAGTGAAGTCGGCGAGACCCAGTACTTC. As protein: CASSEVGETQYF.

The rearrangement links TRBV11-2 to TRBJ2-5; D is undetermined. Trimming cost V 3 bases and J 11 bases, with 10 bases left between them. In germline, CDR1 is SGHAT, CDR2 FQNNGV. This CDR3 spans 11 amino acids. CDR3 nucleotide sequence: TGTGCCAGCAGCTTCGCGGCGATACAGTACTTC. This sequence encodes CASSFAAIQYF.